This TCR beta chain comes out of a study of shared clonotypes between healthy human individuals. About the study: Used for every donor were three CD4 naive, three CD4 memory, two CD8 naive and one CD8 memory plate. Study conclusions and caveats: Rarefaction showed that sequencing of sorted subsets was incomplete (despite large depth).

A word on this clone: Its specificity is not known.

Genomic DNA of each subset was evenly split across several immunoSEQ plates. Here immunoSEQ multiplex PCR was the method, and the copy in TCRdb shows in-frame clones only, minus some. Among 650,000 to 800,000 clones listed, 72% were seen once. This CDR3 contains 15 residues. Germline lookup yields CDR1 MNHEY and CDR2 SMNVEV (reference sequence). V was trimmed by 8 bases and J by 0 bases, leaving 13 bases between them. This clonotype originated in a woman aged 30 to 39 in good health. The sequencing input was memory CD4+ T cells sorted from blood. Subset meaning: CD45RA-negative fraction. V usage is TRBV27 and J usage is TRBJ1-4, with D perhaps matching TRBD1 (6 bases). The CDR3 protein is CASGGQGATNEKLFF. CDR3 in DNA: TGTGCCAGCGGGGGGCAAGGGGCAACTAATGAAAAACTGTTTTTT. Variable domain in full (rest from reference TRBV27 and TRBJ1-4): EAQVTQNPRYLITVTGKKLTVTCSQNMNHEYMSWYRQDPGLGLRQIYYSMNVEVTDKGDVPEGYKVSRKEKRNFPLILESPSPNQTSLYFCASGGQGATNEKLFFGSGTQLSVL.